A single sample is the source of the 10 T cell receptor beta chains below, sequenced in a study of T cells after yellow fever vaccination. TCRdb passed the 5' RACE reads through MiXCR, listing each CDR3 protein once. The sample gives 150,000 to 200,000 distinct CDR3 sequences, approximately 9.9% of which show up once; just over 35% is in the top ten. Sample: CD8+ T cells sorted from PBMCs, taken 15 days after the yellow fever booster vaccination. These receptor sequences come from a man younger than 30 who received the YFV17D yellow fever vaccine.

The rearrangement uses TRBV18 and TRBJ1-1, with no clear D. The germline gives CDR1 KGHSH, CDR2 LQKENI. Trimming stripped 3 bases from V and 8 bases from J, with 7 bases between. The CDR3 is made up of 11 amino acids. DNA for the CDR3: TGTGCCAGCTCACCGGGGTTGGAAGCTTTCTTT. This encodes CASSPGLEAFF.

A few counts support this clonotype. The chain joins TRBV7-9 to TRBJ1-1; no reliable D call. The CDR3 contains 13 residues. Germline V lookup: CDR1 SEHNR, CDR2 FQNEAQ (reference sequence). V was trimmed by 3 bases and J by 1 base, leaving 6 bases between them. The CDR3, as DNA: TGTGCCAGCAGCTTTGAGAGGAACACTGAAGCTTTCTTT. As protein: CASSFERNTEAFF.

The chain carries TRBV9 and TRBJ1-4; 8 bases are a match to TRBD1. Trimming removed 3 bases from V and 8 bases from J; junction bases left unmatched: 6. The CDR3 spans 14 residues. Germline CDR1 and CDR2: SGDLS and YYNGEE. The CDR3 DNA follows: TGTGCCAGCAGCGCGGACAGGGAAAACGAAAAACTGTTTTTT. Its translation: CASSADRENEKLFF.

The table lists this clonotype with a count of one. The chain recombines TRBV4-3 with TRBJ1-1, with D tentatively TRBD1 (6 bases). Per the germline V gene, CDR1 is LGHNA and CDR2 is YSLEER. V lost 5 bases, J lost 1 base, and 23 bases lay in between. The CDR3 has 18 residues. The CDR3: CASSKGGGGFGTNTEAFF. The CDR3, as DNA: TGCGCCAGCAGCAAAGGGGGGGGCGGTTTCGGTACGAACACTGAAGCTTTCTTT.

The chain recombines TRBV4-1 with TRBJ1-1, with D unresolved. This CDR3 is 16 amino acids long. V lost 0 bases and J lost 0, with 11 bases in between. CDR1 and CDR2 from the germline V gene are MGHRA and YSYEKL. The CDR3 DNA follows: TGCGCCAGCAGCCAAGAGGTAGGAAGTTTGAACACTGAAGCTTTCTTT. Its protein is CASSQEVGSLNTEAFF.

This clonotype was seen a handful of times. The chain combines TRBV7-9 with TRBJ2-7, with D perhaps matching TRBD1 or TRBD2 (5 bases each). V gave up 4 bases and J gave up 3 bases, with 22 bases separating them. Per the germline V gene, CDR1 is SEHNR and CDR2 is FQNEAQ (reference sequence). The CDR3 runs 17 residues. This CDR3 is CASSSTGTLGLNYEQYV. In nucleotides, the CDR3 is TGTGCCAGCAGCTCCACCGGGACCCTGGGGCTGAACTACGAGCAGTACGTC.

The CDR3 region has the DNA TGTGCCAGCGAAATGGGAGCCGAGGGAGGTGAAAAACTGTTTTTT. Amino acids: CASEMGAEGGEKLFF. The rearrangement joins TRBV7-9 to TRBJ1-4; D remains ambiguous. The CDR3 length is 15 residues. Looked up from germline, CDR1 is SEHNR and CDR2 is FQNEAQ (reference sequence). With 8 bases removed from V and 7 bases from J, the gap between germline ends came to 20 bases.

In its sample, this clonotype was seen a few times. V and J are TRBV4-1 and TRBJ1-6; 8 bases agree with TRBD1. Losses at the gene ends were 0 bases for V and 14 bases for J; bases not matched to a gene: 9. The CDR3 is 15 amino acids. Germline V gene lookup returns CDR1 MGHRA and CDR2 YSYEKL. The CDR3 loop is CASSQEDRAQATLHF. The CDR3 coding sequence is TGCGCCAGCAGCCAAGAGGACAGGGCCCAGGCGACCCTCCACTTT.

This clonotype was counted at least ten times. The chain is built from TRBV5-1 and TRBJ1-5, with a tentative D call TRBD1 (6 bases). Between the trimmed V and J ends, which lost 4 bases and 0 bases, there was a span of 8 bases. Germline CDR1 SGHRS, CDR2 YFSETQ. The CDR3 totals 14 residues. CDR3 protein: CASSPDSSNQPQHF. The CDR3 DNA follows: TGCGCCAGCAGCCCGGACAGTAGCAATCAGCCCCAGCATTTT.

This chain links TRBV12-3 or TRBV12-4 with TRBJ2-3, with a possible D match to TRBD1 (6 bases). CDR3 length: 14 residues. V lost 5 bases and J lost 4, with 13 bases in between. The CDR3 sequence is CASSATGNPDTQYF. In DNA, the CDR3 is TGTGCCAGCAGTGCCACAGGGAACCCAGATACGCAGTATTTT.